This entry concerns a single TCR beta chain. Its antigen remains unidentified. One base away there is no much larger clone; base qualities are not given. This sample stems from a study of radiation and T cells in renal cell carcinoma (dated by TCRdb to 2020 to 2022). About the investigation overall: TCR beta sequencing covered around 50 samples in total, comprising approximately 25 tumors and about 27 peripheral blood samples. The final blood draw was performed at 4 weeks after radiation, at the same time as nephrectomy. In the 45 to 65 samples combined, around 3.9 million unique CDR3 nucleotide sequences were found, encoding some 2,500,000 unique CDR3 amino acid sequences.

The immunoSEQ kit was used, according to the manufacturer's recommendations, to generate TCR beta libraries from genomic DNA. For library preparation, a first multiplex PCR was performed with proprietary primers, followed by a second PCR in which unique barcodes were added, and bead cleanups were performed after each round. Each sample batch included a kit-provided positive control reaction and a negative control reaction. The final libraries underwent checking on an Agilent 4200 TapeStation D1000 ScreenTape, volumetric pooling, and quantification by qPCR. Sequencing was performed on an Illumina NextSeq500 with a MidOutput 150-cycle cartridge, and 156 Read1 and 15 Index1 cycles were run with kit custom primers. The pooled library was loaded at roughly 0.92 pM with an approximately 21% PhiX control spike-in. As for the original processing: Vendor-processed data were analyzed in R, and a clonotype was defined as all T cells sharing the same CDR3 nucleotide sequence. For clone abundance analyses, frequencies were normalized to the 10,000 most abundant clones per sample. Public T cell clones, which averaged fewer than five per sample, were excluded before analysis. Tumor-enriched and baseline blood-enriched clonotypes were defined by at least a 32-fold difference in abundance between compartments. Clonotypes expanded or contracted between blood time points were identified with a beta-binomial differential abundance model. Similarity between tumor and blood repertoires was quantified using the Baroni-Urbani and Buser coefficient, and groups were compared with two-tailed Wilcoxon tests in R. What TCRdb holds here is the immuneACCESS table cut down to in-frame rearrangements. Part of the clones is not present; checked against another copy, under half of the missing clones reflect an unresolved V gene, and the others are unexplained. V and J calls and clone size come straight from that table; D and trimming were deduced from the DNA. The sample table lists roughly 80,000 clones, roughly 80% of them with a count of one. Of the sample, over 2% falls within the top ten clones.

General study outcomes and caveats: Changes in the blood repertoire were not tracked past 4 weeks after treatment. Because no pretreatment tumor biopsies were available, whether clonotypes were present in the tumor at baseline could not be determined. With a single-armed trial design, the study had no way to address how radiation dose or scheduling affects the TCR repertoire. An increase in top tumor clonotypes in blood was observed from baseline to 2 weeks post-radiation, followed by contraction by 4 weeks, which was taken to suggest transient expansion of tumor-resident clones.

The time point label for this specimen denotes: blood 4 weeks post-SBRT, at nephrectomy. In light of the paper, this sample's treatment or condition label describes: 15 Gy SBRT to primary tumor, nephrectomy 4 weeks later. The samples were drawn from a clinical trial, where primary renal cell carcinomas were treated with 15 Gy of stereotactic body radiation therapy and then removed by nephrectomy 4 weeks afterward. Serial peripheral blood from radiation-treated patients was sampled at baseline, 2 weeks and 4 weeks after SBRT to track tumor-enriched clonotypes. All patients had renal cell carcinoma with clear cell pathology. The QIAamp DNA Blood Mini Kit (Qiagen) was used to prepare genomic DNA for TCR sequencing. The analyses included only samples that passed all quality control checks. From cysteine to phenylalanine, the CDR3 is 12 amino acids long. The kept DNA is CDR3 alone, 36 bases in frame from the first base. V gives up 2 bases and J gives up 5 bases, and the segment between their germline ends measures 6 bases. The germline V gene (reference sequence) gives CDR1 as SGHKS and CDR2 as YYEKEE.

The sequence came from a woman aged 60-70 years with renal cell carcinoma. This sequence uses TRBV5-5 and TRBJ2-3; the best D guess is TRBD2, with 6 bases matching. The material was blood, obtained from a patient whose treatment included radiotherapy and nephrectomy. Here the CDR3 is given as CASSFGGDTQYF. The base sequence is TGTGCCAGCAGCTTCGGGGGAGATACGCAGTATTTT.